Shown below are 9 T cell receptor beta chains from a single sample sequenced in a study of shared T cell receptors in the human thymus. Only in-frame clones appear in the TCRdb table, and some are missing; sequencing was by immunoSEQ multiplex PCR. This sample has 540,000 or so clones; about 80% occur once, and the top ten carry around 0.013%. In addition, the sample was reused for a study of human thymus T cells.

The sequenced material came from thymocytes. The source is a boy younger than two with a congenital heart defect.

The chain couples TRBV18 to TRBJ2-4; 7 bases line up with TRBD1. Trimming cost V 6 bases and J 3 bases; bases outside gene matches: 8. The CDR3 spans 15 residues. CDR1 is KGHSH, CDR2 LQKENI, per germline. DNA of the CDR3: TGTGCCAGCTCTCCCCGGACAGGCGACAAAAACATTCAGTACTTC. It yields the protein CASSPRTGDKNIQYF.

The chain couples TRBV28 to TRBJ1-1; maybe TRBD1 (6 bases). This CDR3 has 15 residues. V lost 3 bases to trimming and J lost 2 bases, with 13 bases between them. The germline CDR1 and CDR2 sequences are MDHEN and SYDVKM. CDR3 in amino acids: CASSFPKGVNTEAFF. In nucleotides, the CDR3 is TGTGCCAGCAGTTTCCCCAAGGGGGTAAACACTGAAGCTTTCTTT. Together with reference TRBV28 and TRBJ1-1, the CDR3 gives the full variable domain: DVKVTQSSRYLVKRTGEKVFLECVQDMDHENMFWYRQDPGLGLRLIYFSYDVKMKEKGDIPEGYSVSREKKERFSLILESASTNQTSMYLCASSFPKGVNTEAFFGQGTRLTVV.

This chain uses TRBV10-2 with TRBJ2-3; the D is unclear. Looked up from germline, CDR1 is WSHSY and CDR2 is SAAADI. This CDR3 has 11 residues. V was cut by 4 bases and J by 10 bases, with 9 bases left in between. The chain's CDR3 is CASSAAAAQYF. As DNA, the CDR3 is TGCGCCAGCAGTGCCGCGGCGGCGCAGTATTTT.

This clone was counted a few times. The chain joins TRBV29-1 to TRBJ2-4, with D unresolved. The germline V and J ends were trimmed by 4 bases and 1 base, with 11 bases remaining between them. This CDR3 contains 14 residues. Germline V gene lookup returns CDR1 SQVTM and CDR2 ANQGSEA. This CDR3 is CSVGGFTAKNIQYF. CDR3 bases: TGCAGCGTTGGTGGCTTCACGGCCAAAAACATTCAGTACTTC.

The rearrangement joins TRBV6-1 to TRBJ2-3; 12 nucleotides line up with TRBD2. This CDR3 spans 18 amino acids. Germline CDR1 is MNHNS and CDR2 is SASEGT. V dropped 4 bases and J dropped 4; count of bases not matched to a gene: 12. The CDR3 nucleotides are TGTGCCAGCAGTGCCCCCCTAGCGGGAGGGCATTGTGCAGATACGCAGTATTTT. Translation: CASSAPLAGGHCADTQYF.

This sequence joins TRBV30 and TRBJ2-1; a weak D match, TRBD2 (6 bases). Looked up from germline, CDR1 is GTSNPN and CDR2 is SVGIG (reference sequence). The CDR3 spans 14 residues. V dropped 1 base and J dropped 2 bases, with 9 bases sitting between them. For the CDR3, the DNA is TGTGCCTGGAGTGAAGTAGCGGCCTACAATGAGCAGTTCTTC. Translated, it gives CAWSEVAAYNEQFF.

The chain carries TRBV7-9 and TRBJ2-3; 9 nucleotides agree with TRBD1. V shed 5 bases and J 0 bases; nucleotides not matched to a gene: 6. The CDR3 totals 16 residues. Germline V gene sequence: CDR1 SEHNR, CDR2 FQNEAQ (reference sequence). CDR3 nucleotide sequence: TGTGCCAGCAGCCCACGGACAGGGGAGAGCACAGATACGCAGTATTTT. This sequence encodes CASSPRTGESTDTQYF.

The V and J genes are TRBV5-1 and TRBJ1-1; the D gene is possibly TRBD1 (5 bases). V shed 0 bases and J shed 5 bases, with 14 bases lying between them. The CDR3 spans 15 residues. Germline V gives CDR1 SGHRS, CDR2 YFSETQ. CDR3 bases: TGCGCCAGCAGCTTGGCCGTGGGGGGGGGAACTGAAGCTTTCTTT. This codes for CASSLAVGGGTEAFF.

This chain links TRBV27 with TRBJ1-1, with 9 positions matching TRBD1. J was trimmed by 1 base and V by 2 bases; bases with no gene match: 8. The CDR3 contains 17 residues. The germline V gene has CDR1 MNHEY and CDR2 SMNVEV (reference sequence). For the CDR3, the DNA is TGTGCCAGCAGTTTAAGGCGGACAGGGGAGAGGAACACTGAAGCTTTCTTT. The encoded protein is CASSLRRTGERNTEAFF.